This TCR beta chain was captured by sequencing in a study of radiotherapy plus CTLA-4 blockade in lung cancer. Study at large: Objective response was observed in over 15% of patients, and disease control in about 30%.

Some clones are missing from TCRdb's copy, which holds only in-frame ones; the method was immunoSEQ multiplex PCR. Of almost 55,000 clones in the sample, around four fifths are singletons; the top ten hold 3.2%. The V gene lost 2 bases and the J gene lost 2 bases, with 7 bases spanning the gap. Germline CDR1 is GTSNPN and CDR2 is SVGIG (reference sequence). The CDR3 is 12 residues long. As to this clone: Antigen unknown.

Study-level findings and limits: An expansion of tumor-derived TCR clones occurred in blood after radiotherapy plus ipilimumab.

This sequence originates from a human donor with non-small cell lung cancer who had a partial response to radiotherapy plus ipilimumab. The input for sequencing was peripheral blood, taken from a patient treated with radiotherapy plus ipilimumab. The chain has TRBV30 and TRBJ2-7, with D uncertain. The chain's CDR3 is CAWSISAYEQYF. CDR3 bases: TGTGCCTGGAGTATCAGTGCCTACGAGCAGTACTTC.